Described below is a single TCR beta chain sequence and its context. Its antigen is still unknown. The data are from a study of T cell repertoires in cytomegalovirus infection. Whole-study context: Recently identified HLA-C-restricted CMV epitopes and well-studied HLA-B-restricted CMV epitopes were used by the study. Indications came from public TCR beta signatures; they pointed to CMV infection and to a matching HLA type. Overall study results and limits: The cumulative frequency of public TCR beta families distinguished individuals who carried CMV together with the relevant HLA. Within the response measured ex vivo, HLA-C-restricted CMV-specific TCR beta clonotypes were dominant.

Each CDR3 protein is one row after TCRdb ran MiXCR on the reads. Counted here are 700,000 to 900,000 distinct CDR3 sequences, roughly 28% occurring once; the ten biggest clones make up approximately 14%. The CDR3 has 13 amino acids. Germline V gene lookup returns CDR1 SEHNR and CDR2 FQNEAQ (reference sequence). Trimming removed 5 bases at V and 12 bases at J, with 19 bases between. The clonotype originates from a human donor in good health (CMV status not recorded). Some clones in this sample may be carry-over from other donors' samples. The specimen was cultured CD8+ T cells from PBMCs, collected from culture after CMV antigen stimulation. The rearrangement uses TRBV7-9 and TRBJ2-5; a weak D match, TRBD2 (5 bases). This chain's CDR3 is CASSHRERWEKYF. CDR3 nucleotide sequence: TGTGCCAGCAGCCACAGAGAGCGTTGGGAGAAGTACTTC.